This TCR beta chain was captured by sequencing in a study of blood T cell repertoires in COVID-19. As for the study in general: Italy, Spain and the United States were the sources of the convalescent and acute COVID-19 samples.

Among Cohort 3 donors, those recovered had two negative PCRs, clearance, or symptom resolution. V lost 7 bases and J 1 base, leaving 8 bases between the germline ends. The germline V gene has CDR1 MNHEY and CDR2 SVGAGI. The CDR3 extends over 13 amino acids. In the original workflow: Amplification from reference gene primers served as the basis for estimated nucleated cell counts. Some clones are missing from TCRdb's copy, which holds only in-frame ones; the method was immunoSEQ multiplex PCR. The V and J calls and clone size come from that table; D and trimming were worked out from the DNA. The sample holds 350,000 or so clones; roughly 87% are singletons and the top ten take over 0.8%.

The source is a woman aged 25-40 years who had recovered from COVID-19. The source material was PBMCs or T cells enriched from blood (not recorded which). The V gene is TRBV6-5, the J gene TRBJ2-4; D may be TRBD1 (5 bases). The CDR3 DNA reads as TGTGCCAGCACCAGGGATGCCAAAAACATTCAGTACTTC. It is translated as CASTRDAKNIQYF.